Below, 26 T cell receptor beta chains from the same sample are listed, as sequenced in a study of T-cell reconstitution after alpha-beta-depleted transplantation in children listed by TCRdb under 2016. The library was made by PCR. Sequencing took place on an Illumina HiSeq 2500. Molecular barcoding was employed in the preparation of TCR libraries, with unique molecular identifiers being used to normalize TCRbeta repertoire quantification. Through fastp at Q25 and MiXCR, TCRdb rebuilt clones from the public reads, retaining in-frame beta chains. Under each unique CDR3 protein, matching rows form one entry showing the most common genes and DNA. The sample table holds about 22,000 distinct CDR3 sequences, of which roughly 10% were seen once. The ten top clones hold more than 20% of the sample. Source: PBMCs from the stem cell graft donor, taken from the stem cell graft. The receptors derive from a human donor who donated a stem cell graft to a child with chronic granulomatous disease.

This clonotype was detected ten times or more. V and J are TRBV10-3 and TRBJ1-5, with TRBD1 identical over 8 bases. The V and J ends lost 4 bases and 5 bases, in that order; junction bases with no gene match: 13. This CDR3 spans 17 amino acids. Germline loops: CDR1 ENHRY, CDR2 SYGVKD. CDR3 bases: TGTGCCATCAGTGCTGGGAGGATCAGGGGGCGGCATCAGCCCCAGCATTTT. Translated: CAISAGRIRGRHQPQHF.

In this sample, this clonotype turned up many times. CDR3 residues: CASSLALDSYEQYF. The CDR3 nucleotides read TGCGCCAGCAGCTTGGCCCTCGACTCCTACGAGCAGTACTTC. The rearrangement uses TRBV5-1 and TRBJ2-7; D is unclear. Germline assignment: CDR1 SGHRS and CDR2 YFSETQ. CDR3 length: 14 residues. V was clipped by 0 bases and J by 0 bases, with 7 bases between them.

This clonotype was recorded at least ten times. V is TRBV7-3 and J is TRBJ1-5; D is possibly TRBD1 (6 bases). Trimming left V 4 bases short and J 0 bases short, with 19 bases between. Germline V gives CDR1 SGHTA, CDR2 FQGTGA. The CDR3 sequence is 18 residues long. The chain's CDR3 is CASSSLVDRQDSNQPQHF. The CDR3 region has the DNA TGTGCCAGCAGCTCCCTGGTGGATAGACAGGATAGCAATCAGCCCCAGCATTTT.

This clonotype was recorded many times. The V gene is TRBV6-5, the J gene TRBJ2-2; 14 positions agree with TRBD2. The CDR3 is 18 residues long. The V gene's germline CDR1 is MNHEY and CDR2 SVGAGI. With V trimmed by 2 bases and J by 5 bases, 7 bases remained unmatched. The CDR3 DNA reads as TGTGCCAGCAGTTACCATAGGACTAGCGGGAGGTTTACCGGGGAGCTGTTTTTT. Encoded protein: CASSYHRTSGRFTGELFF.

This clonotype was picked up many times. The V and J genes are TRBV11-2 and TRBJ2-1; possible D gene TRBD2, 6 bases. The V gene lost 5 bases and the J gene lost 5 bases, with 19 bases spanning the gap. Germline assignment: CDR1 SGHAT and CDR2 FQNNGV. This CDR3 is built from 16 residues. The CDR3 is CASSPRTTSRDNEQFF. The CDR3 bases are TGTGCCAGCAGCCCCCGAACTACTAGCCGGGACAATGAGCAGTTCTTC.

This clonotype was detected many times. The chain joins TRBV12-3 or TRBV12-4 to TRBJ1-1; D remains ambiguous. Trimming removed 5 bases from V and 1 base from J, with 23 bases in between. The CDR3 loop spans 18 amino acids. In nucleotides, the CDR3 is TGTGCCAGCAGTGCACCGGTTGGGGAAACGGTTTGGAACACTGAAGCTTTCTTT. Its protein is CASSAPVGETVWNTEAFF.

This clonotype has at least ten counts. The chain has TRBV7-9 and TRBJ2-7; 7 positions match TRBD2. There are 14 residues in the CDR3. CDR1 is SEHNR, CDR2 FQNEAQ, per germline (reference sequence). Trimming cost V 3 bases and J 2 bases; bases outside gene matches: 4. CDR3 protein: CASSFTSATYEQYF. The CDR3 DNA is TGTGCCAGCAGCTTTACTAGCGCCACCTACGAGCAGTACTTC.

This clonotype was recorded at least ten times. The rearrangement joins TRBV5-1 to TRBJ2-2; maybe TRBD1 (6 bases). Germline V gives CDR1 SGHRS, CDR2 YFSETQ. Trimming took off 7 bases at V and 1 base at J, with 8 bases between the two ends. The CDR3 has 13 amino acids. The CDR3 DNA reads as TGCGCCAGCTCGACAGGGAACACCGGGGAGCTGTTTTTT. Encoded protein: CASSTGNTGELFF.

This clonotype has a count of ten or more. The chain has TRBV27 and TRBJ2-1; 8 bases are shared with TRBD1. V lost 6 bases to trimming and J lost 0 bases; unmatched junction nucleotides: 1. Per germline, CDR1 MNHEY and CDR2 SMNVEV (reference sequence). CDR3 length: 14 residues. DNA for the CDR3: TGTGCCAGCAGACAGGGGGGCTCCTACAATGAGCAGTTCTTC. Its protein is CASRQGGSYNEQFF.

This clonotype was seen at least ten times. The gene calls are TRBV7-2 and TRBJ2-4; D gene uncertain. The V end lost 0 bases, the J end lost 8 bases, and 14 bases lay between the germline ends. Looked up from germline, CDR1 is SGHTA and CDR2 is FQGNSA. The CDR3 length is 15 residues. The CDR3: CASSLASAALYIQYF. The CDR3 nucleotides read TGTGCCAGCAGCTTAGCATCGGCAGCCTTGTACATTCAGTACTTC.

This clonotype was recorded many times. The chain uses TRBV11-1 and TRBJ2-1, with 8 positions matching TRBD2. Looked up from germline, CDR1 is SGHAT and CDR2 is FQDESV (reference sequence). V dropped 4 bases and J dropped 1; count of bases not matched to a gene: 6. The CDR3 consists of 16 residues. The DNA for the CDR3 is TGTGCCAGCAGCTCCTCGGGGGGGTCGTCCTACAATGAGCAGTTCTTC. It is translated as CASSSSGGSSYNEQFF.

This clonotype was counted at least ten times. CDR3 sequence: CSVVTPTSYEQYF. DNA for the CDR3: TGCAGCGTTGTAACGCCGACTAGCTACGAGCAGTACTTC. The rearrangement uses TRBV29-1 and TRBJ2-7; possible D gene TRBD2, 6 bases. CDR1 and CDR2 (germline): SQVTM, ANQGSEA. The CDR3 totals 13 residues. V lost 4 bases to trimming and J lost 3 bases, with 13 bases between them.

This clonotype was counted at least ten times. The chain employs TRBV20-1 and TRBJ2-1, with D hard to call. The CDR3 runs 16 residues. Germline V gene data show CDR1 as DFQATT and CDR2 as SNEGSKA (reference sequence). V was trimmed by 0 bases and J by 0 bases, leaving 12 bases between them. CDR3 sequence (DNA): TGCAGTGCTAGAGATCTTGCGGCAAACTCCTACAATGAGCAGTTCTTC. Amino acids: CSARDLAANSYNEQFF.

This clonotype occurred many times. The genes are TRBV5-1 and TRBJ2-3; D uncertain. Trimming took 0 bases from V and 7 from J, leaving 6 bases between them. Germline V gene lookup returns CDR1 SGHRS and CDR2 YFSETQ. The CDR3 spans 12 residues. The DNA of the CDR3 is TGCGCCAGCAGCTTGGACTCCCATACGCAGTATTTT. As protein: CASSLDSHTQYF. The full variable domain, completed using reference TRBV5-1 and TRBJ2-3, is KAGVTQTPRYLIKTRGQQVTLSCSPISGHRSVSWYQQTPGQGLQFLFEYFSETQRNKGNFPGRFSGRQFSNSRSEMNVSTLELGDSALYLCASSLDSHTQYFGPGTRLTVL.

Ten or more counts support this clonotype. The chain carries TRBV5-6 and TRBJ2-1; possible D gene TRBD1, 6 bases. The germline CDR1 and CDR2 sequences are SGHDT and YYEEEE. V was clipped by 4 bases and J by 5 bases, with 25 bases between them. The CDR3 has 18 residues. The CDR3 loop reads CASSLDGTSPLKDNEQFF. In DNA form, the CDR3 reads TGTGCCAGCAGCCTGGACGGGACAAGTCCTCTGAAGGACAATGAGCAGTTCTTC.

Many counts were recorded for this clonotype. Written as DNA, the CDR3 is TGCGCCAGCAGCAGGGGACAGGAGAGAGAGACCCAGTACTTC. Translated, it gives CASSRGQERETQYF. The rearrangement uses TRBV5-1 and TRBJ2-5; 8 nucleotides line up with TRBD1. V trimming: 4 bases; J trimming: 4 bases; junction bases outside the gene matches: 6. The CDR3 has 14 amino acids. Germline V gene sequence: CDR1 SGHRS, CDR2 YFSETQ.

This clonotype has ten or more counts. V is TRBV5-6 and J is TRBJ2-7; D is undetermined. Germline CDR1 reads SGHDT; CDR2 reads YYEEEE. There are 12 residues in the CDR3. V lost 1 base, J lost 4 bases, and 6 bases lay in between. The CDR3 spells CASSLSPYEQYF. In nucleotides, the CDR3 is TGTGCCAGCAGCTTGAGTCCATACGAGCAGTACTTC.

There are many counts of this clonotype. The chain uses TRBV5-1 and TRBJ2-7; 7 bases are shared with TRBD1. The length of the CDR3 is 14 residues. V shed 5 bases and J 2 bases; nucleotides not matched to a gene: 7. The germline gives CDR1 SGHRS, CDR2 YFSETQ. The CDR3 loop is CASRPSDRAYEQYF. DNA of the CDR3: TGCGCCAGCAGACCGTCAGACAGGGCCTACGAGCAGTACTTC. Combining the CDR3 with reference TRBV5-1 and TRBJ2-7 gives the whole variable domain KAGVTQTPRYLIKTRGQQVTLSCSPISGHRSVSWYQQTPGQGLQFLFEYFSETQRNKGNFPGRFSGRQFSNSRSEMNVSTLELGDSALYLCASRPSDRAYEQYFGPGTRLTVT.

This clonotype was seen at least ten times. J is TRBJ2-3 and V is TRBV5-1; D perhaps matches TRBD2 (5 bases). Germline CDR1 reads SGHRS; CDR2 reads YFSETQ. The length of the CDR3 is 14 residues. Deletions cut 4 bases from V and 4 bases from J, with 13 bases between. CDR3 bases: TGCGCCAGCAGCACGGGGTTAGGTGCAGATACGCAGTATTTT. As protein: CASSTGLGADTQYF.

For this clonotype: A much larger clone is a single base away; this may be a read error. The chain joins TRBV20-1 to TRBJ1-1; D gene uncertain. Trimming left V 4 bases short and J 5 bases short, with 14 bases between. Germline V gene lookup returns CDR1 DFQATT and CDR2 SNEGSKA (reference sequence). The CDR3 covers 13 residues. The CDR3 DNA reads TGCAGTGCTACAGATCTTGGGGTAACTGAAGCTTTCTTT. It is translated as CSATDLGVTEAFF.

This clonotype showed up many times. This sequence joins TRBV29-1 and TRBJ1-1, with D tentatively TRBD1 (5 bases). Trimming left V 6 bases short and J 3 bases short, with 17 bases between. This CDR3 contains 14 residues. Germline CDR1 is SQVTM and CDR2 is ANQGSEA. The CDR3 is CSVRGVKRDTEAFF. The CDR3 nucleotides read TGCAGCGTACGGGGGGTCAAAAGGGACACTGAAGCTTTCTTT.

In this sample, this clonotype turned up many times. This sequence joins TRBV11-1 and TRBJ2-2, with no clear D. This CDR3 region has 18 residues. Germline V gene sequence: CDR1 SGHAT, CDR2 FQDESV (reference sequence). Trimming shortened V by 0 bases and J by 1 base, and 15 bases separated the two germline ends. The CDR3: CASSLAGGSYVNTGELFF. The CDR3 bases are TGTGCCAGCAGCTTAGCCGGTGGCAGCTACGTGAACACCGGGGAGCTGTTTTTT.

V and J are TRBV13 and TRBJ1-4; D possibly corresponds to TRBD1 (5 bases). Germline V gene sequence: CDR1 PRHDT, CDR2 FYEKMQ (reference sequence). V lost 5 bases and J 8 bases, leaving 15 bases between the germline ends. The CDR3 consists of 14 residues. The CDR3 region has the DNA TGTGCCAGCAGCCTTACTACAAGGGACGAAAAACTGTTTTTT. This encodes CASSLTTRDEKLFF.

In its sample, this clonotype was seen many times. The CDR3, as DNA: TGTGCCAGCAGCTTAGCTGGCAGGGGCTACGAGCAGTACTTC. Translating gives CASSLAGRGYEQYF. V is TRBV7-9 and J is TRBJ2-7; maybe TRBD1 (6 bases). The CDR3 sequence is 14 residues long. From germline, CDR1 is SEHNR and CDR2 FQNEAQ (reference sequence). V lost 0 bases and J lost 3, with 9 bases in between.

To note about this clonotype: Lacking the conserved final phenylalanine or tryptophan, this CDR3 likely reflects a read error. The rearrangement links TRBV12-3 or TRBV12-4 to TRBJ1-5, with D unclear. The V gene lost 5 bases and the J gene lost 2 bases, with 7 bases spanning the gap. This CDR3 contains 13 residues. CDR3 nucleotides: TGTGCCAGCAGTATTCAGGGCAATCAGCCCCAGCATTTG. This translates into CASSIQGNQPQHL.

This clonotype is categorized as medium-sized. The chain links TRBV7-3 to TRBJ1-6; the match to TRBD1 covers 7 bases. Per germline, CDR1 SGHTA and CDR2 FQGTGA. V lost 0 bases to trimming and J lost 9 bases; unmatched junction nucleotides: 8. CDR3 length: 16 amino acids. CDR3 nucleotides: TGTGCCAGCAGCTTAACCCGACAGGGTTTTGGTTCACCCCTCCACTTT. This encodes CASSLTRQGFGSPLHF.